Shown below are 5 T cell receptor beta chains from a single sample sequenced in a study of shared clonotypes between healthy human individuals (dated by TCRdb to 2018 to 2021). Library construction relied on the immunoSEQ multiplex PCR assay. Entries here come from immuneACCESS through TCRdb and include only in-frame sequences with V and J called. Some clones fail to appear in such tables; in the studies checked, an unresolved V gene covers under half of the shortfall, and the cause of the remainder is unknown. The sample table records roughly 1,500,000 clones; roughly 98.5% of these occur just once. Over 0.3% of the sample is in the top ten clones. Sequences were obtained from naive CD4+ T cells sorted from blood. The cell subset or site tag for this specimen amounts to: CD45RA+ positively selected. All receptors derive from a man aged 30-40 years in good health.

The rearrangement joins TRBV19 to TRBJ1-3; a possible D gene is TRBD1 (5 bases). Trimming removed 6 bases from V and 0 bases from J, with 18 bases in between. This CDR3 comprises 17 residues. Germline lookup yields CDR1 LNHDA and CDR2 SQIVND (reference sequence). CDR3 amino acids: CASSAFGTTSSGNTIYF. CDR3 DNA sequence: TGTGCCAGTAGCGCGTTCGGGACCACAAGCTCTGGAAACACCATATATTTT.

J is TRBJ1-2 and V is TRBV11-2; D uncertain. This CDR3 comprises 14 residues. Between the trimmed V and J ends, which lost 5 bases and 4 bases, there was a span of 14 bases. The V gene's germline CDR1 is SGHAT and CDR2 FQNNGV. CDR3 DNA sequence: TGTGCCAGCAGCCCTACCCGGACGGGCTATGGCTACACCTTC. Its protein is CASSPTRTGYGYTF.

The rearrangement joins TRBV28 to TRBJ1-2; 8 nucleotides align to TRBD1. Germline trimming cut 6 bases from V and 4 bases from J; bases unmatched to any gene: 7. The germline CDR1 and CDR2 sequences are MDHEN and SYDVKM. The CDR3 loop spans 14 amino acids. The CDR3 region is CASRQQGGAYGYTF. CDR3 coding DNA: TGTGCCAGCAGACAACAGGGGGGGGCCTATGGCTACACCTTC.

The V and J genes are TRBV21-1 and TRBJ2-7; the table's D call, TRBD1, has no DNA check behind it. TRBV21-1 is a recognized pseudogene. This CDR3 spans 14 amino acids. CDR3 DNA: TGTGCCAGCGTCAACAGATTTGTATCCTACGAGCAGTACTTC. It is translated as CASVNRFVSYEQYF.

The chain carries TRBV18 and TRBJ1-2; TRBD1 is a possible D gene (5 bases). This CDR3 has 15 amino acids. CDR1 is KGHSH, CDR2 LQKENI, per germline. Trimming cost V 2 bases and J 8 bases, with 18 bases left between them. The CDR3 loop is CASSPVPTDVWGYTF. The DNA of the CDR3 is TGTGCCAGCTCACCAGTACCGACAGACGTATGGGGCTACACCTTC.